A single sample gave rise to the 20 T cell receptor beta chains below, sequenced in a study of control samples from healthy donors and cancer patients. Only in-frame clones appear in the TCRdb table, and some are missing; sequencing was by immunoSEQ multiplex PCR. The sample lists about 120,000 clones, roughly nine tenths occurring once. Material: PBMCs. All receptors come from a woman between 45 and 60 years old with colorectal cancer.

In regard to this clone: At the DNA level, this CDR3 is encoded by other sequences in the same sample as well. This CDR3 reads CSASYRLLRTEAFF. For the CDR3, the DNA is TGCAGTGCTAGTTACAGGCTACTCCGGACTGAAGCTTTCTTT. The chain carries TRBV20-1 and TRBJ1-1; TRBD1 might be the D (5 bases). The CDR3 covers 14 residues. Looked up from germline, CDR1 is DFQATT and CDR2 is SNEGSKA (reference sequence). Trimming shortened V by 3 bases and J by 5 bases, and 16 bases separated the two germline ends.

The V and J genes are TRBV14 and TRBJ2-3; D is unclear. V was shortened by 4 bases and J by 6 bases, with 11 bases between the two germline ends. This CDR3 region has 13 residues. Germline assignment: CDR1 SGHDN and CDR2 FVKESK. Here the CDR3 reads CASSPRGADTQYF. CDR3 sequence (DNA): TGTGCCAGCAGCCCCCGTGGAGCGGATACGCAGTATTTT.

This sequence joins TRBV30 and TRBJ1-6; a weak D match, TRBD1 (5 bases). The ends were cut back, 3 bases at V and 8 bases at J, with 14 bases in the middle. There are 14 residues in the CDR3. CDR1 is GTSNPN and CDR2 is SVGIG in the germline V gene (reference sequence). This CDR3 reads CAWSLRGGDSPLHF. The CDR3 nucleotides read TGTGCCTGGAGCCTGAGAGGAGGGGATTCACCCCTCCACTTT.

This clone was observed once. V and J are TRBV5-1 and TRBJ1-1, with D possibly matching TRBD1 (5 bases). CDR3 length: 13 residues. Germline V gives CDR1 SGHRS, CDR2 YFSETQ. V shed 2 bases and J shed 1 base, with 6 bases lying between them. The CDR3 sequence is CASSFGQNTEAFF. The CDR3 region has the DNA TGCGCCAGCAGCTTTGGACAGAACACTGAAGCTTTCTTT.

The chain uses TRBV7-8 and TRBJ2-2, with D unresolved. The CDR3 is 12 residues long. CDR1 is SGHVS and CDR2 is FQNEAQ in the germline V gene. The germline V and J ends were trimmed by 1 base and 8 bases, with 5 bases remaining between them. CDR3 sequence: CASSLGRGELFF. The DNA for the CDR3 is TGTGCCAGCAGCTTAGGGCGAGGGGAGCTGTTTTTT.

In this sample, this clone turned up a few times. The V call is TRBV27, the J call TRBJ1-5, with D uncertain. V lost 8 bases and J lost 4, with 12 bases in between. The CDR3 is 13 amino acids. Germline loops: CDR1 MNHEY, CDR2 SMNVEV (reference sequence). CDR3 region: CASRVTLNQPQHF. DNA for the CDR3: TGTGCCAGCCGTGTCACCCTTAATCAGCCCCAGCATTTT.

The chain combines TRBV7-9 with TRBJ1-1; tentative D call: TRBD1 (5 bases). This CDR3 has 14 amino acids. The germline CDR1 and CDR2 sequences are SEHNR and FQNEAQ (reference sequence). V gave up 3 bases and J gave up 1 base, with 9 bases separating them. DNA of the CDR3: TGTGCCAGCAGCTTCGGGACCTCGAACACTGAAGCTTTCTTT. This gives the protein CASSFGTSNTEAFF.

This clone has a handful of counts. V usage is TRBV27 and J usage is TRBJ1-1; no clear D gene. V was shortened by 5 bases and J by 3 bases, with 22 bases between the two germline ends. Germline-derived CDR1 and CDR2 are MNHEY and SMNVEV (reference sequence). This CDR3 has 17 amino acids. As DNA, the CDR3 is TGTGCCAGCAGTCGACGGATATTTCTTGGGTCGGACACTGAAGCTTTCTTT. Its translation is CASSRRIFLGSDTEAFF.

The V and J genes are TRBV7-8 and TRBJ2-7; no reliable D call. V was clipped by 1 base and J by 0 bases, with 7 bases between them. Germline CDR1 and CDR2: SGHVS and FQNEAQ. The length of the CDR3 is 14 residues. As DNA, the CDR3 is TGTGCCAGCAGCTTAGGAGGTCCCTCCTACGAGCAGTACTTC. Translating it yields CASSLGGPSYEQYF.

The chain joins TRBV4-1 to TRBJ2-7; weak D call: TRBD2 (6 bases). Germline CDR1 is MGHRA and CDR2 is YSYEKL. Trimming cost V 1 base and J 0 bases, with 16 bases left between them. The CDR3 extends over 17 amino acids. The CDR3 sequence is CASSQAPVAGPSYEQYF. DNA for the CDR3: TGCGCCAGCAGCCAAGCCCCCGTTGCGGGACCCTCCTACGAGCAGTACTTC.

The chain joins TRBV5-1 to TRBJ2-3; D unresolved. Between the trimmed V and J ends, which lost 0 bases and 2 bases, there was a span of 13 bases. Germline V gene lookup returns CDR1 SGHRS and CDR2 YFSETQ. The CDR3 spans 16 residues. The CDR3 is CASSLDLRGTTDTQYF. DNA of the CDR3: TGCGCCAGCAGCTTGGATCTGCGCGGAACCACAGATACGCAGTATTTT.

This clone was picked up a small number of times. The chain's CDR3 is CASGVLGVEETQYF. The CDR3 nucleotides are TGTGCTAGTGGTGTCCTGGGGGTTGAAGAGACCCAGTACTTC. V usage is TRBV12-5 and J usage is TRBJ2-5; D may be TRBD1 or TRBD2 (5 bases each). This CDR3 is built from 14 residues. V was cut by 5 bases and J by 3 bases, with 13 bases left in between. Germline CDR1 is LGHNT and CDR2 is FRNRAP. Drawing the rest from reference TRBV12-5 and TRBJ2-5, the complete variable domain is DARVTQTPRHKVTEMGQEVTMRCQPILGHNTVFWYRQTMMQGLELLAYFRNRAPLDDSGMPKDRFSAEMPDATLATLKIQPSEPRDSAVYFCASGVLGVEETQYFGPGTRLLVL.

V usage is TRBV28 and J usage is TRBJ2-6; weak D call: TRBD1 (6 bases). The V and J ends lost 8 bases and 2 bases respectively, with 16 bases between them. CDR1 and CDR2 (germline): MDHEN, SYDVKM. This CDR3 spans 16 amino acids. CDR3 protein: CASGQEGVTGANVLTF. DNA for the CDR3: TGTGCCAGCGGACAAGAGGGGGTAACTGGGGCCAACGTCCTGACTTTC.

The CDR3 coding sequence is TGTGCCAGCAGCTCCACCGAGGACACTGAAGCTTTCTTT. It yields the protein CASSSTEDTEAFF. This chain uses TRBV5-5 with TRBJ1-1, with D hard to call. Looked up from germline, CDR1 is SGHKS and CDR2 is YYEKEE (reference sequence). Trimming pared 3 bases from V and 3 bases from J, leaving 9 bases between. CDR3 length equals 13 residues.

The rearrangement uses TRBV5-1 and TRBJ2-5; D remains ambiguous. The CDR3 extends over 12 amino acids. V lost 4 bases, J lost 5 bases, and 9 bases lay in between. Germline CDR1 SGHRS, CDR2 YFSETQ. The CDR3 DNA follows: TGCGCCAGCAGCGTCCCGAGGGAGACCCAGTACTTC. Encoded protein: CASSVPRETQYF.

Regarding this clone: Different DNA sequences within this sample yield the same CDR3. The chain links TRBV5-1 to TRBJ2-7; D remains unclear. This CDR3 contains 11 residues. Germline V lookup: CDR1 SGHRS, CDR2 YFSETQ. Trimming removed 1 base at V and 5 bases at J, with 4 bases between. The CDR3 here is CASSLRHEQYF. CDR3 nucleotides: TGCGCCAGCAGCTTGAGACACGAGCAGTACTTC.

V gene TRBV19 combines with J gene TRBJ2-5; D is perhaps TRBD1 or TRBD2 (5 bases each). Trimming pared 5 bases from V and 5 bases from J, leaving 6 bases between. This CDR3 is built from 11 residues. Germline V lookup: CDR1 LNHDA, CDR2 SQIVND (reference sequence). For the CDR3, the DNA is TGTGCCAGTAGTGGGACGGAGACCCAGTACTTC. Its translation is CASSGTETQYF.

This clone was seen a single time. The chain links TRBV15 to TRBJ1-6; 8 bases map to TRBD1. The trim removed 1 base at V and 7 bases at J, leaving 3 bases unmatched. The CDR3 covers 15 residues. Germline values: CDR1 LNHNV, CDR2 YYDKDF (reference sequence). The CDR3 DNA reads TGTGCCACCAGCAGAGCTGGACAGGGAAATTCACCCCTCCACTTT. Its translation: CATSRAGQGNSPLHF.

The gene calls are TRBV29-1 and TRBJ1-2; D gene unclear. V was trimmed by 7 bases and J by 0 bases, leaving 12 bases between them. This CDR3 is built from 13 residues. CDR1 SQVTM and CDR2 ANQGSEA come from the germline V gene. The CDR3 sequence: CSARPRANYGYTF. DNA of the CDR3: TGCAGCGCCCGGCCGAGAGCTAACTATGGCTACACCTTC.

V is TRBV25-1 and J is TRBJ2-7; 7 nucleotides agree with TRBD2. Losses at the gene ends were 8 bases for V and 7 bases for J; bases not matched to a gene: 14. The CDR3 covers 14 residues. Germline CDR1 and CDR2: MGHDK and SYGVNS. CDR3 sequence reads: CASESPTGGGEQYF. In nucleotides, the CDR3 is TGTGCCAGCGAATCACCAACGGGAGGTGGAGAGCAGTACTTC.